These 15 T cell receptor beta chains originate from one sample sequenced in a study of T-cell reconstitution after alpha-beta-depleted transplantation in children. Library preparation (for TCRbeta) was performed with unique molecular identifiers. One entry per CDR3 protein results from TCRdb running MiXCR on the PCR reads. This sample has 98,000 or so distinct CDR3 sequences; more than 20% occur once, and the top ten carry about 22%. This material consisted of PBMCs, taken before TCRalphabeta/CD19-depleted stem cell transplant. The receptor set was obtained from a boy younger than 10 with acute lymphoblastic leukemia, due to receive a stem cell transplant.

This clonotype has only a few counts. The rearrangement joins TRBV27 to TRBJ1-5, with 8 bases fitting TRBD1. Per the germline V gene, CDR1 is MNHEY and CDR2 is SMNVEV (reference sequence). The CDR3 is 18 residues long. V trimming: 2 bases; J trimming: 2 bases; junction bases outside the gene matches: 11. CDR3 amino acids: CASSLGPIGQGRNQPQHF. Here the CDR3 DNA reads TGTGCCAGCAGTTTAGGCCCCATAGGACAGGGCCGCAATCAGCCCCAGCATTTT.

This chain connects TRBV20-1 to TRBJ1-4, with TRBD1 as a possible D gene (5 bases). The V end was cut by 0 bases, the J end by 3 bases, with 17 bases between. The germline gives CDR1 DFQATT, CDR2 SNEGSKA (reference sequence). This CDR3 has 17 residues. The CDR3 here is CSARDGRAGRANEKLFF. The CDR3 DNA reads TGCAGTGCTAGAGATGGAAGGGCAGGGAGAGCTAATGAAAAACTGTTTTTT.

This clonotype was found a few times. The chain carries TRBV28 and TRBJ2-1; 9 bases align to TRBD2. The CDR3 spans 16 residues. Per germline, CDR1 MDHEN and CDR2 SYDVKM. J was trimmed by 3 bases and V by 6 bases; bases with no gene match: 9. The CDR3 nucleotides read TGTGCCAGCAGCCTTAGCGGGAGAAAATTCTACAATGAGCAGTTCTTC. Protein sequence: CASSLSGRKFYNEQFF.

The table lists this clonotype with a few counts. This chain joins TRBV12-3 or TRBV12-4 and TRBJ2-3, with 10 bases aligning to TRBD2. With V trimmed by 5 bases and J by 6 bases, 2 bases remained unmatched. The length of the CDR3 is 13 residues. CDR3 nucleotide sequence: TGTGCCAGCAGTGGACTAGCGGTGGATACGCAGTATTTT. Amino acid sequence: CASSGLAVDTQYF.

Only a few counts were recorded for this clonotype. The CDR3 spells CASSFRGGFEKLFF. CDR3 coding DNA: TGTGCCAGCAGTTTTCGGGGGGGCTTCGAAAAACTGTTTTTT. This chain uses TRBV28 with TRBJ1-4, with a weak D call TRBD1 (6 bases). Between the trimmed V and J ends, which lost 3 bases and 8 bases, there was a span of 13 bases. This CDR3 spans 14 amino acids. Germline V CDR1 and CDR2: MDHEN, SYDVKM.

The chain links TRBV4-1 to TRBJ2-3; D remains unclear. This CDR3 region has 13 residues. The germline V and J ends were trimmed by 3 bases and 5 bases, with 9 bases remaining between them. The germline V gene encodes CDR1 MGHRA and CDR2 YSYEKL. CDR3 residues: CASSHESQDTQYF. The CDR3, as DNA: TGCGCCAGCAGCCACGAATCCCAAGATACGCAGTATTTT.

This clonotype was picked up many times. The V call is TRBV5-5, the J call TRBJ1-2; D remains ambiguous. Germline V CDR1 and CDR2: SGHKS, YYEKEE (reference sequence). The CDR3 is made up of 13 amino acids. Trimming removed 2 bases from V and 2 bases from J, with 7 bases in between. CDR3 in DNA: TGTGCCAGCAGCTTAGACATGAACTATGGCTACACCTTC. It encodes CASSLDMNYGYTF.

This clonotype has just a few counts. The chain employs TRBV27 and TRBJ2-1, with D possibly TRBD2 on 6 matching bases. Deletions cut 3 bases from V and 8 bases from J, with 17 bases between. Looked up from germline, CDR1 is MNHEY and CDR2 is SMNVEV (reference sequence). The length of the CDR3 is 15 residues. Here the CDR3 DNA reads TGTGCCAGCAGTTTTAGGCGAGCCCCGGGGGATGAGCAGTTCTTC. Translated, it gives CASSFRRAPGDEQFF.

The rearrangement uses TRBV7-2 and TRBJ2-5; D is undetermined. V was cut by 4 bases and J by 5 bases, with 14 bases left in between. The CDR3 length is 14 residues. CDR1 and CDR2 from the germline V gene are SGHTA and FQGNSA. The DNA for the CDR3 is TGTGCCAGCAGCTCGTTTCTCTCCGGGGAGACCCAGTACTTC. This translates into CASSSFLSGETQYF.

Only a few counts were recorded for this clonotype. The chain's CDR3 is CASSPMGRGGGYTF. The CDR3 coding sequence is TGTGCCAGCAGCCCGATGGGCAGGGGAGGAGGCTACACCTTC. The chain carries TRBV11-2 and TRBJ1-2; maybe TRBD1 (6 bases). Trimming took 5 bases from V and 8 from J, leaving 18 bases between them. The CDR3 consists of 14 residues. Germline loops: CDR1 SGHAT, CDR2 FQNNGV.

The V and J genes are TRBV3-1 and TRBJ2-1; 9 bases agree with TRBD1. The CDR3 is 15 residues long. CDR1 LGHDT and CDR2 YNNKEL come from the germline V gene (reference sequence). The V gene end was trimmed by 4 bases and the J gene end by 6 bases; junction bases not matched to a gene: 7. This CDR3 reads CASSRSTGGSNEQFF. The CDR3 DNA reads as TGTGCCAGCAGCCGCTCGACAGGGGGTAGCAATGAGCAGTTCTTC.

This chain uses TRBV20-1 with TRBJ2-3; a possible D gene is TRBD2 (6 bases). CDR1 is DFQATT and CDR2 is SNEGSKA in the germline V gene (reference sequence). The V and J ends lost 1 base and 0 bases respectively, with 26 bases between them. The CDR3 extends over 20 amino acids. The CDR3 DNA reads TGCAGTGCTAGAGGCCCGGGAGTTCGACCCCAAACCCCTAGCACAGATACGCAGTATTTT. Translated, it gives CSARGPGVRPQTPSTDTQYF.

The chain employs TRBV18 and TRBJ2-1, with D perhaps matching TRBD2 (6 bases). V shed 4 bases and J shed 2 bases, with 9 bases lying between them. This CDR3 is 14 amino acids long. From germline, CDR1 is KGHSH and CDR2 LQKENI. CDR3 nucleotide sequence: TGTGCCAGCTCACGCGGAGGGGCCTACAATGAGCAGTTCTTC. As protein: CASSRGGAYNEQFF.

V usage is TRBV7-6 and J usage is TRBJ2-6; either TRBD1 or TRBD2 may supply D (6 bases each). This CDR3 has 15 residues. Germline V gene sequence: CDR1 SGHVS, CDR2 FNYEAQ. Trimming took off 6 bases at V and 1 base at J, with 10 bases between the two ends. CDR3: CASSRGGSGANVLTF. For the CDR3, the DNA is TGTGCCAGCAGTCGAGGGGGGTCTGGGGCCAACGTCCTGACTTTC.

This clonotype was seen more than once but under ten times. V usage is TRBV5-6 and J usage is TRBJ1-1; D gene uncertain. CDR3 length equals 11 residues. With 4 bases removed from V and 6 bases from J, the gap between germline ends came to 7 bases. Germline CDR1 SGHDT, CDR2 YYEEEE. The CDR3, as DNA: TGTGCCAGCAGCCTGCTCGCTGAAGCTTTCTTT. This encodes CASSLLAEAFF.